These 19 T cell receptor beta chains were sequenced from one sample in a study of blood T cells in healthy people across ages. For the second PCR, which ran for about 7 to 11 cycles, a sample-barcoded 5' primer and a J-beta primer mix were used. One entry per CDR3 protein, called by TCRdb with MiXCR from the 5' RACE reads. This table holds 800,000 or so distinct CDR3 sequences, 35% to 50% found once. Sequencing used blood. The receptors originated from an elderly man in good health.

The V gene is TRBV24-1, the J gene TRBJ2-3; no reliable D call. Germline V gene sequence: CDR1 KGHDR, CDR2 SFDVKD. V was pared by 2 bases and J by 2 bases, with 1 base between. The CDR3 is 12 residues long. The CDR3 DNA sequence: TGTGCCACCAGTGATTACACAGATACGCAGTATTTT. Protein sequence: CATSDYTDTQYF.

This clonotype was counted once. V gene TRBV29-1 combines with J gene TRBJ1-5; D may be TRBD1 (6 bases). Trimming cost V 5 bases and J 9 bases, with 17 bases left between them. The CDR3 consists of 13 residues. CDR1 and CDR2 (germline): SQVTM, ANQGSEA. CDR3 loop: CSVRGPGDRPQHF. CDR3 DNA: TGCAGCGTTAGGGGCCCAGGGGATCGGCCCCAGCATTTT. Full variable domain (missing parts from reference TRBV29-1 and TRBJ1-5): SAVISQKPSRDICQRGTSLTIQCQVDSQVTMMFWYRQQPGQSLTLIATANQGSEATYESGFVIDKFPISRPNLTFSTLTVSNMSPEDSSIYLCSVRGPGDRPQHFGDGTRLSIL.

To note about this clonotype: A read error is possible here, since a much larger clone lies one base away. The chain links TRBV4-1 to TRBJ2-5, with D perhaps matching TRBD2 (5 bases). The tail of the sequence fits TRBJ2-7 better, so the J call may be wrong. CDR1 is MGHRA, CDR2 YSYEKL, per germline. The CDR3 extends over 15 amino acids. The CDR3 bases are TGCGCCGGCAGCCAAGAGGACGGGATCCACGTCGAGCAGTACTTC. As protein: CAGSQEDGIHVEQYF.

This clonotype was detected a few times. V and J are TRBV2 and TRBJ2-5, with 7 bases fitting TRBD2. Per the germline V gene, CDR1 is SNHLY and CDR2 is FYNNEI. J gave up 2 bases and V 0 bases, and 6 bases lay outside the gene matches. This CDR3 is built from 16 residues. CDR3 loop: CASSEAPTSLQETQYF. CDR3 DNA: TGTGCCAGCAGTGAAGCCCCGACTAGCTTGCAAGAGACCCAGTACTTC. The whole variable domain, filled in from reference TRBV2 and TRBJ2-5, reads EPEVTQTPSHQVTQMGQEVILRCVPISNHLYFYWYRQILGQKVEFLVSFYNNEISEKSEIFDDQFSVERPDGSNFTLKIRSTKLEDSAMYFCASSEAPTSLQETQYFGPGTRLLVL.

This clonotype was detected only a few times. The chain links TRBV12-3 or TRBV12-4 to TRBJ2-1, with TRBD2 matching over 11 bases. The V segment lost 7 bases and the J segment 0 bases; nucleotides outside the gene matches: 8. CDR3 length equals 17 residues. CDR3 nucleotides: TGTGCCAGCATTGGCGGGACTAGCGGAAACTCCTACAATGAGCAGTTCTTC. This encodes CASIGGTSGNSYNEQFF.

The genes are TRBV6-6 and TRBJ1-2, with TRBD1 identical over 7 bases. From germline, CDR1 is MNHNY and CDR2 SVGAGI (reference sequence). This CDR3 comprises 14 residues. Losses at the gene ends were 0 bases for V and 8 bases for J; bases not matched to a gene: 6. The CDR3 nucleotides are TGTGCCAGCAGTTACTCCCAACAGGGGAACGGCTACACCTTC. Its translation is CASSYSQQGNGYTF.

The genes are TRBV2 and TRBJ2-3; possibly TRBD2 for D (5 bases). This CDR3 spans 13 amino acids. CDR1 is SNHLY, CDR2 FYNNEI, per germline. The V end lost 7 bases, the J end lost 4 bases, and 12 bases lay between the germline ends. The CDR3: CASNRDMADTQYF. CDR3 bases: TGTGCCAGCAACCGGGATATGGCAGATACGCAGTATTTT.

For this clonotype: A read error is possible here, since a much larger clone lies one base away. CDR3 sequence reads: CASSLSPRASGYNEQYF. In nucleotides, the CDR3 is TGTGCCAGCAGCTTAAGCCCTCGGGCTAGCGGTTACAATGAGCAGTACTTC. The rearrangement links TRBV7-3 to TRBJ2-1; 7 bases align to TRBD2. The DNA end is more similar to TRBJ2-7, so the J call may be wrong. CDR3 length: 17 residues. Germline V gives CDR1 SGHTA, CDR2 FQGTGA.

The CDR3 spells CASSWGAVDTQYF. In DNA, the CDR3 is TGTGCCAGCAGTTGGGGGGCTGTAGATACGCAGTATTTT. V usage is TRBV12-3 or TRBV12-4 and J usage is TRBJ2-3; D may correspond to TRBD1 or TRBD2 (6 bases each). The CDR3 has 13 amino acids. Trimming cost V 4 bases and J 5 bases, with 10 bases left between them.

The V call is TRBV6-1, the J call TRBJ2-7, with 10 positions matching TRBD2. CDR3 length: 17 residues. V lost 2 bases to trimming and J lost 7 bases; unmatched junction nucleotides: 14. Germline CDR1 reads MNHNS; CDR2 reads SASEGT. In nucleotides, the CDR3 is TGTGCCAGCAGTGAAAGGCGCGGCCTAGCGGGAGTAGATGAGCAGTACTTC. This gives the protein CASSERRGLAGVDEQYF.

In the case of this clonotype: Possible read error: a much larger clone is one base away. The chain has TRBV29-1 and TRBJ2-5; D is perhaps TRBD1 (6 bases). The V gene's germline CDR1 is SQVTM and CDR2 ANQGSEA. This CDR3 has 14 residues. The V and J ends lost 2 bases and 11 bases respectively, with 21 bases between them. DNA for the CDR3: TGCAGCGTTGAAAGAGGGCAGGGGTACAATGAGCAGTACTTC. Its protein product is CSVERGQGYNEQYF.

To note about this clonotype: This CDR3 is missing its conserved last phenylalanine or tryptophan, likely due to a read error. This sequence joins TRBV7-2 and TRBJ2-5, with D perhaps matching TRBD2 (5 bases). CDR1 is SGHTA, CDR2 FQGNSA, per germline. The CDR3 is 15 residues long. Trimming removed 1 base from V and 2 bases from J, with 11 bases in between. The CDR3, as DNA: TGTGCCAGCAGCTTAGGGACTGGCGTTCAAGAGACCCAGTACTTG. Protein: CASSLGTGVQETQYL.

This clonotype appeared many times. This sequence joins TRBV29-1 and TRBJ2-4; 7 bases align to TRBD2. The length of the CDR3 is 12 residues. Germline V gene data show CDR1 as SQVTM and CDR2 as ANQGSEA. With V trimmed by 7 bases and J by 6 bases, 6 bases remained unmatched. CDR3 amino acids: CSGGEGGNIQYF. CDR3 nucleotides: TGCAGCGGAGGGGAGGGAGGAAACATTCAGTACTTC.

This clonotype was observed a handful of times. This chain links TRBV10-2 with TRBJ2-1, with no clear D. Germline CDR1 reads WSHSY; CDR2 reads SAAADI. CDR3 size: 15 residues. Trimming took off 0 bases at V and 7 bases at J, with 13 bases between the two ends. CDR3 amino acids: CASSESSTVRNEQFF. The CDR3 bases are TGCGCCAGCAGTGAGTCGAGTACGGTAAGGAATGAGCAGTTCTTC.

This chain connects TRBV6-5 to TRBJ2-4; a possible D gene is TRBD1 (5 bases). The J call may be faulty, since TRBJ2-7 better matches the DNA end. Germline V gene lookup returns CDR1 MNHEY and CDR2 SVGAGI. The CDR3 is 14 amino acids. The CDR3 loop is CASSSISGNDEQYF. CDR3 coding DNA: TGTGCCAGCAGTTCCATCTCAGGGAACGACGAGCAGTACTTC.

V gene TRBV7-3 combines with J gene TRBJ2-2, with D tentatively TRBD1 or TRBD2 (6 bases each). V lost 6 bases and J 8 bases, leaving 16 bases between the germline ends. This CDR3 contains 14 residues. The germline V gene has CDR1 SGHTA and CDR2 FQGTGA. CDR3 residues: CASSPTGAPGELFF. The CDR3 nucleotides are TGTGCCAGCAGTCCCACGGGGGCGCCGGGGGAGCTGTTTTTT.

The chain combines TRBV6-2 or TRBV6-3 with TRBJ2-1; TRBD2 might be the D (6 bases). Trimming cost V 4 bases and J 9 bases, with 13 bases left between them. The CDR3 covers 13 residues. CDR1 is MNHEY, CDR2 SVGEGT, per germline. CDR3 in DNA: TGTGCCAGCAGTTCCCACGGAGGGATTGAGCAGTTCTTC. It is translated as CASSSHGGIEQFF.

In its sample, this clonotype was seen a few times. The chain combines TRBV30 with TRBJ2-5; D unclear. The J call could be wrong; TRBJ2-7 is a better fit for the DNA end. The CDR3 covers 11 residues. Germline V gene data show CDR1 as GTSNPN and CDR2 as SVGIG (reference sequence). CDR3 nucleotides: TGTGCCTGGAGCCTAAGTGACGAGCAGTACTTC. Its translation: CAWSLSDEQYF.

Of note for this clonotype: A much larger clone differs from this one at a single base, so this may be a read error. This chain joins TRBV7-8 and TRBJ2-1; the D gene is possibly TRBD1 (6 bases). The J call may be in error: the DNA end matches TRBJ2-7 better. The length of the CDR3 is 14 residues. Germline assignment: CDR1 SGHVS and CDR2 FQNEAQ. CDR3 sequence: CASSPTTGYDEQYF. Here the CDR3 DNA reads TGTGCCAGCAGCCCGACCACAGGGTACGATGAGCAGTACTTC.